What follows describes a single T cell receptor (beta chain). The sample belongs to a study of shared clonotypes between healthy human individuals. Germline V gene lookup returns CDR1 MRHNA and CDR2 SNTAGT. V was cut by 2 bases and J by 3 bases, with 7 bases left in between. The CDR3 has 13 amino acids. The protocol was immunoSEQ multiplex PCR, while the TCRdb copy is restricted to in-frame clones and leaves out a portion. The sample consists of approximately 530,000 clones, around 96% of them appearing once. The sample consisted of naive CD4+ T cells sorted from blood. As for subset: CD45RA+ positively selected. The chain uses TRBV6-4 and TRBJ1-2; D gene unclear. The TCR sequence derives from a woman in her twenties or thirties in good health. The CDR3 spells CASSDGQDYGYTF. CDR3 DNA: TGTGCCAGCAGTGACGGCCAAGACTATGGCTACACCTTC.